This TCR beta chain was retrieved from a study of T cells in localized non-small cell lung cancer. V was clipped by 4 bases and J by 5 bases; unmatched bases: 8. The CDR3 covers 13 residues. Germline-derived CDR1 and CDR2 are SQVTM and ANQGSEA. Profiling relied on immunoSEQ multiplex PCR, and the TCRdb table lists in-frame clones only, not all of them. The sample lists around 1,900 clones, 15% to 20% occurring once. Overall study findings and caveats: Uninvolved neighboring lung showed the greatest T cell clonality, exceeding tumor.

In regard to this clone: Its antigen is still unknown.

This receptor was obtained from a female donor at least 60 years old with stage I squamous cell lung carcinoma. The starting material was lung tumor tissue, obtained before any cancer treatment. The J gene is TRBJ2-7, the V gene TRBV29-1; 7 bases line up with TRBD2. The CDR3 DNA sequence: TGCAGCGTTGTATCTAGGGACTATCACGAGCAGTACTTC. The encoded protein is CSVVSRDYHEQYF.